This T cell receptor (beta chain) was identified in a study of CD8+CD57+ T cells in acquired aplastic anemia. Study outcomes and limitations: Patients and healthy controls showed no significant CD8+ Simpson's diversity difference. Around 29 shared CD8+ CDR3s appeared highly expressed within patients' immunodominant clones.

CDR1 is SGHDN, CDR2 FVKESK, per germline. V was cut by 2 bases and J by 0 bases, with 14 bases left in between. The CDR3 spans 18 residues. Investigators profiled TCR beta VDJ and CDR3 from genomic DNA template. A single record per CDR3 protein comes from TCRdb applying MiXCR to the reads. The repertoire has 100,000 to 150,000 distinct CDR3 sequences, around two fifths of them found once; the top ten carry almost 8.5%. With regard to this clonotype: What it binds is unknown.

Sequencing was performed on sorted CD4+, CD8+, or CD8+CD57+ T cells (not recorded which) from PBMCs. The chain uses TRBV14 and TRBJ2-6; D gene ambiguous. This TCR was recovered from a human donor in good health, serving as a control. CDR3 sequence: CASSQTPGLCSGANVLTF. In DNA form, the CDR3 reads TGTGCCAGCAGCCAAACCCCCGGGCTGTGCTCTGGGGCCAACGTCCTGACTTTC.